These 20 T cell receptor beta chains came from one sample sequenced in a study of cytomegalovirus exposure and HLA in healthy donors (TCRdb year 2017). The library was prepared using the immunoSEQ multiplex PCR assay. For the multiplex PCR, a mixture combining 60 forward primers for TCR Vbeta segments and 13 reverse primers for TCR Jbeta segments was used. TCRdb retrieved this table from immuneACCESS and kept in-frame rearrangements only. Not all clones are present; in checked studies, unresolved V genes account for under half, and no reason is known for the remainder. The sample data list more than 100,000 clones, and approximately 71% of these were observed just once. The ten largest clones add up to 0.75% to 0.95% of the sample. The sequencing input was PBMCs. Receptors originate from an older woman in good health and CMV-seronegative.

Here the CDR3 DNA reads TGTGCCCAAGACAGGGACCCATACGAGCAGTACTTC. Protein product: CAQDRDPYEQYF. The chain combines TRBV30 with TRBJ2-7; 7 nucleotides line up with TRBD1. Germline trimming cut 8 bases from V and 4 bases from J; bases unmatched to any gene: 8. The CDR3 sequence is 12 residues long. Looked up from germline, CDR1 is GTSNPN and CDR2 is SVGIG (reference sequence).

The CDR3 sequence is CASSISRDRWYEQYF. CDR3 bases: TGTGCCAGCAGCATAAGTCGAGACAGGTGGTACGAGCAGTACTTC. The chain is built from TRBV7-2 and TRBJ2-7, with D tentatively TRBD1 (6 bases). The V end lost 5 bases, the J end lost 4 bases, and 18 bases lay between the germline ends. The CDR3 consists of 15 residues. The germline CDR1 and CDR2 sequences are SGHTA and FQGNSA.

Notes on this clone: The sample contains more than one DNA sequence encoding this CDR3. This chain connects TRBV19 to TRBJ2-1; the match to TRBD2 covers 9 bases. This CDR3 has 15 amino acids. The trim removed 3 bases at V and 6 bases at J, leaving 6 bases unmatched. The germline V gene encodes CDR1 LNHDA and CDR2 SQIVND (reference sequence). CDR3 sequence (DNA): TGTGCCAGTAGTATTGGCGGGAGGGCCGGCAATGAGCAGTTCTTC. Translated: CASSIGGRAGNEQFF.

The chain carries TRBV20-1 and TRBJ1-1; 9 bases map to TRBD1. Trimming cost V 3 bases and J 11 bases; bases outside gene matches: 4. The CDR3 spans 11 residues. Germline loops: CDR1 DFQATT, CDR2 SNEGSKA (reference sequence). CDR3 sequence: CSASRDRDAFF. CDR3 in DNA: TGCAGTGCTAGTAGGGACAGGGATGCTTTCTTT.

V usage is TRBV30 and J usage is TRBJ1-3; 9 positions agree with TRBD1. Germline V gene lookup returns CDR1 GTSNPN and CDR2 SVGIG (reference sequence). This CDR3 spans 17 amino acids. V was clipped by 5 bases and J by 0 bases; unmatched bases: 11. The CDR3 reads CAWVPGQGQYSGNTIYF. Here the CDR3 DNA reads TGTGCCTGGGTGCCGGGACAGGGCCAATACTCTGGAAACACCATATATTTT.

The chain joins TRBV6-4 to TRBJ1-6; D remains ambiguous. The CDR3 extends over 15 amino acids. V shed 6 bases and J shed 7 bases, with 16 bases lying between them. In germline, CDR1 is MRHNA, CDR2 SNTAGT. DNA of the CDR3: TGTGCCAGCAGCGCCTTCGGGAGTTCCAATTCACCCCTCCACTTT. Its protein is CASSAFGSSNSPLHF.

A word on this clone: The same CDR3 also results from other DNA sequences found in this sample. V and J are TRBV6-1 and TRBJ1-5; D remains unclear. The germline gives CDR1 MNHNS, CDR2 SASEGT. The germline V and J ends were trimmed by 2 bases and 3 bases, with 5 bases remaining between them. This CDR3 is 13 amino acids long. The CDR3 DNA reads TGTGCCAGCAGTGAACGTCCCAATCAGCCCCAGCATTTT. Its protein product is CASSERPNQPQHF.

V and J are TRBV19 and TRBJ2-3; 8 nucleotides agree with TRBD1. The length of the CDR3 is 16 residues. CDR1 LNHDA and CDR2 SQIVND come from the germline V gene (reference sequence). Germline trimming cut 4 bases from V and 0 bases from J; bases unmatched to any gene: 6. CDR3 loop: CASSKLDRGSTDTQYF. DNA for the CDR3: TGTGCCAGTAGTAAACTTGACAGGGGTAGCACAGATACGCAGTATTTT.

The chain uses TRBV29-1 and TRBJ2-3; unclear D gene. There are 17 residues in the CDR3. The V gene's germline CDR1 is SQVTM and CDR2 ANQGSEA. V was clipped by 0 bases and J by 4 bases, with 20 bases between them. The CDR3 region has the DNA TGCAGCGTTGAAGATCCTGAGGCCCTTGTACCACCAGATACGCAGTATTTT. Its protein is CSVEDPEALVPPDTQYF.

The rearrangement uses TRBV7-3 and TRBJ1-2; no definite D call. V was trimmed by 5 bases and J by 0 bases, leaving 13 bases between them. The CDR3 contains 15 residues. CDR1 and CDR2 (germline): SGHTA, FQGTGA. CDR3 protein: CASSLTAGANYGYTF. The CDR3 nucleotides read TGTGCCAGCAGCCTCACGGCAGGCGCTAACTATGGCTACACCTTC.

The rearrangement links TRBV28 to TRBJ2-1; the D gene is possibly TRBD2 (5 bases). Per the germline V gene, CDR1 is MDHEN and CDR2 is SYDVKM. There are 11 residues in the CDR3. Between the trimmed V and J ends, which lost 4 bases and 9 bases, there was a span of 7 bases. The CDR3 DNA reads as TGTGCCAGCAGTTACGAGGGTGAGCAGTTCTTC. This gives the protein CASSYEGEQFF.

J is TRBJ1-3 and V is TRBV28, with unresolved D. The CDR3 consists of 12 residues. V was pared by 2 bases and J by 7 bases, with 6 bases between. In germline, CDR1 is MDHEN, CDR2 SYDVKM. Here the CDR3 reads CASSLPGNTIYF. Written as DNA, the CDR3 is TGTGCCAGCAGTTTACCGGGGAACACCATATATTTT. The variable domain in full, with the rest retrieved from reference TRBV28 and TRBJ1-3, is DVKVTQSSRYLVKRTGEKVFLECVQDMDHENMFWYRQDPGLGLRLIYFSYDVKMKEKGDIPEGYSVSREKKERFSLILESASTNQTSMYLCASSLPGNTIYFGEGSWLTVV.

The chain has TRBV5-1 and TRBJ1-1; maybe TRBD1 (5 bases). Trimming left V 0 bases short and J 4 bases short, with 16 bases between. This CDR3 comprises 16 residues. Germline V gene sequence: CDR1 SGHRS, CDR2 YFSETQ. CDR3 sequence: CASSLAYQGLVTEAFF. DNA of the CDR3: TGCGCCAGCAGCTTGGCCTACCAGGGTTTGGTCACTGAAGCTTTCTTT.

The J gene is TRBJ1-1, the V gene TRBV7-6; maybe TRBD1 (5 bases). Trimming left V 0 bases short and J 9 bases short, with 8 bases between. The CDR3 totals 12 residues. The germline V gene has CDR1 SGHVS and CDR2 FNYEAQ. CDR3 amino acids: CASSLATGKAFF. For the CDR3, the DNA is TGTGCCAGCAGCTTAGCTACAGGTAAAGCTTTCTTT.

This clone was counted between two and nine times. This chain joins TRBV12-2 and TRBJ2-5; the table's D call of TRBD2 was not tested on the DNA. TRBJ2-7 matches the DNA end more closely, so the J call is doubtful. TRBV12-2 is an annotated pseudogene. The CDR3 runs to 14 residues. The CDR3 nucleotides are TGTGCAAGTCGCGAGACTAGCGGGAGTGACGAGCAGTACTTC. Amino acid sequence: CASRETSGSDEQYF.

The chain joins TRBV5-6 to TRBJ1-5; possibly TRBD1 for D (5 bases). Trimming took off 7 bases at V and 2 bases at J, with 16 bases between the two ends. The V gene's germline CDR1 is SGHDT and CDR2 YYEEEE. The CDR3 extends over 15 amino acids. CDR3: CASRRGGVGNQPQHF. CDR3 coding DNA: TGTGCCAGCCGACGGGGGGGAGTTGGCAATCAGCCCCAGCATTTT.

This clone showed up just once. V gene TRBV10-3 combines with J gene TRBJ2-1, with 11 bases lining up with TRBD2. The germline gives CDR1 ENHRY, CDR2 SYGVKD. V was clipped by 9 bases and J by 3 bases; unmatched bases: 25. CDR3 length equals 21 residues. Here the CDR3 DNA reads TGTGCCATAGGATCTGGAATTCTAGCGGGAGGATTTGGCCTCGACTACAATGAGCAGTTCTTC. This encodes CAIGSGILAGGFGLDYNEQFF.

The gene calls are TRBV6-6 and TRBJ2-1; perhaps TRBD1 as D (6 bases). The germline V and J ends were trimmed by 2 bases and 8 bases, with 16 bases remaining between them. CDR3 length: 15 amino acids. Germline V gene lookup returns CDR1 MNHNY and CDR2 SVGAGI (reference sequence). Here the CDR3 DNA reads TGTGCCAGCAGTTACCCAGGGGTTATGTCACATGAGCAGTTCTTC. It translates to CASSYPGVMSHEQFF.

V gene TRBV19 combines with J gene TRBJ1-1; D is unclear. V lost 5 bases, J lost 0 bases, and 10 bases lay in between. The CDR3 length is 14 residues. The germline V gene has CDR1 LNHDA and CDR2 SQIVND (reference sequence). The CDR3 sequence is CASSQQHMNTEAFF. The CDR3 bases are TGTGCCAGTAGTCAACAGCACATGAACACTGAAGCTTTCTTT.

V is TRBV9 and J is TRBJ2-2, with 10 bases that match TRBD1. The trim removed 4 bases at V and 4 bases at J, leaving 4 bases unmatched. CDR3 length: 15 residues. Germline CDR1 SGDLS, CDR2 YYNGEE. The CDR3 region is CASSPRTGGTGELFF. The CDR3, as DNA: TGTGCCAGCAGCCCACGGACAGGGGGCACCGGGGAGCTGTTTTTT.